The TCR beta chain under discussion was sequenced for a study of human T cells and chemical hapten exposure. This clonotype has ten or more counts. MiXCR, applied by TCRdb to the RACE reads, yields one record per CDR3 protein. The profile covers around 300,000 distinct CDR3 sequences, with 5.5% to 8% appearing a single time and 7.5% to 9% taken by the ten largest. Time point reported: patch test 1, 2 weeks after DPC sensitization. Treatment denoted: therapeutic diphenylcyclopropenone sensitization with weekly scalp DPC. Germline V gene sequence: CDR1 SEHNR, CDR2 FQNEAQ (reference sequence). J gave up 3 bases and V 5 bases, and 4 bases lay outside the gene matches. This CDR3 spans 14 amino acids.

Specimen: whole blood, collected in connection with sensitization to the hapten diphenylcyclopropenone (DPC). This rearrangement joins TRBV7-9 to TRBJ1-1; TRBD1 agrees at 9 bases. This clonotype was obtained from a woman in her late teens or twenties with alopecia areata. Some clones in this sample may be carry-over from other donors' samples. CDR3 nucleotides: TGTGCCAGCAGCCGGGGACAGGGAGACACTGAAGCTTTCTTT. It codes for CASSRGQGDTEAFF.